Described below is a single TCR beta chain sequence and its context. The same CDR3 arises from other DNA sequences in this sample as well. Looked up from germline, CDR1 is SGHDT and CDR2 is YYEEEE. The CDR3 runs 16 residues. The ends were cut back, 4 bases at V and 3 bases at J, with 14 bases in the middle. The record originates from a study of shared clonotypes between healthy human individuals. The method was immunoSEQ multiplex PCR; TCRdb's version includes in-frame clones alone and lacks a portion of them. The sample has approximately 2,300,000 clones, under 95% seen once. The chain carries TRBV5-6 and TRBJ2-6; tentative D call: TRBD1 (5 bases). Source material: naive CD4+ T cells from PBMCs. Subset reported: CD45RA+ positively selected. The origin of this receptor is a man aged 18 to 29 in good health. Some clones in this sample may be carry-over from other donors' samples. The CDR3 loop is CASSRKTASGANVLTF. The CDR3 nucleotides are TGTGCCAGCAGCCGGAAGACAGCGAGTGGGGCCAACGTCCTGACTTTC. The whole variable domain, filled in from reference TRBV5-6 and TRBJ2-6, reads DAGVTQSPTHLIKTRGQQVTLRCSPKSGHDTVSWYQQALGQGPQFIFQYYEEEERQRGNFPDRFSGHQFPNYSSELNVNALLLGDSALYLCASSRKTASGANVLTFGAGSRLTVL.